This is a list of T cell receptor beta chains from one sample in a study of response to subunit inactivated influenza vaccine. TCRdb reanalysed the RT-PCR reads using MiXCR and keeps one entry per CDR3 protein. The repertoire holds about 780,000 distinct CDR3 sequences, with approximately 18% as singletons. The source material was PBMCs from blood, sampled about 5 days after vaccination. These receptors were taken from a man aged 50 to 59 who received an inactivated influenza vaccine. Both conserved end residues are part of each CDR3. Each record gives: J gene, V gene, clone size, D gene, CDR3 protein, CDR3 DNA. The D gene is left open where the match is weak. Clone size is given for some rows only: seen once, a few or many times, or a class if the clone is expanded.

>TRBJ2-7|TRBV6-1|NA|TRBD1
CASMYRDRGAYEQYF
TGTGCCAGCATGTACCGGGACAGGGGCGCCTACGAGCAGTACTTC
>TRBJ2-6|TRBV5-5|NA|NA
CASSPPAVSSGANVLTF
TGTGCCAGCAGCCCCCCGGCAGTCAGCTCTGGGGCCAACGTCCTGACTTTC
>TRBJ2-7|TRBV24-1|NA|TRBD1
CATSDLRDRLTYEQYF
TGTGCCACCAGTGATTTGCGGGACAGGTTAACCTACGAGCAGTACTTC
>TRBJ1-2|TRBV6-5|NA|NA
CASSYPLVGGYGYTF
TGTGCCAGCAGTTACCCCCTGGTAGGGGGCTATGGCTACACCTTC
>TRBJ2-4|TRBV5-1|NA|TRBD1
CASSLMGQGNIQYF
TGCGCCAGCAGCTTGATGGGACAGGGTAACATTCAGTACTTC
>TRBJ2-7|TRBV27|NA|NA
CASSPLQGLYYEQYF
TGTGCCAGCAGCCCACTTCAGGGACTCTATTACGAGCAGTACTTC
>TRBJ2-3|TRBV5-1|few|TRBD2
CASSLSTSGGATDTQYF
TGCGCCAGCAGCTTATCGACTAGCGGGGGGGCCACAGATACGCAGTATTTT
>TRBJ2-7|TRBV7-7|NA|TRBD1
CASSRDREHEQYF
TGTGCCAGCAGCCGGGACAGGGAGCACGAGCAGTACTTC
>TRBJ1-6|TRBV20-1|few|NA
CSAQRTVSSPLHF
TGCAGTGCGCAACGGACAGTCTCTTCACCCCTCCACTTT
>TRBJ1-2|TRBV29-1|NA|NA
CRVTGEEDGYTF
TGCAGGGTGACGGGGGAGGAGGATGGCTACACCTTC
>TRBJ1-2|TRBV5-1|few|TRBD1
CASSPGQASNYGYTF
TGCGCCAGCAGCCCGGGACAGGCTTCTAACTATGGCTACACCTTC
>TRBJ1-6|TRBV7-2|many|TRBD1
CASSLDRGNSPLHF
TGTGCCAGCAGTTTGGACAGGGGAAATTCACCCCTCCACTTT
>TRBJ2-7|TRBV29-1|NA|NA
CSVESVSEQYF
TGCAGCGTTGAGAGTGTTAGCGAGCAGTACTTC
>TRBJ1-1|TRBV27|many|TRBD1
CASSFGTGGWTEAFF
TGTGCCAGCAGTTTCGGAACAGGGGGATGGACTGAAGCTTTCTTT
>TRBJ1-4|TRBV5-1|NA|NA
CASSLSGRAGEKLFF
TGCGCCAGCAGCTTGAGTGGGAGGGCTGGCGAAAAACTGTTTTTT
>TRBJ2-1|TRBV20-1|many|TRBD2
CSAPTSGGNNEQFF
TGCAGTGCACCAACTAGCGGGGGCAACAATGAGCAGTTCTTC
>TRBJ2-7|TRBV11-2|NA|TRBD1
CASSAYRGQLGEQYF
TGTGCCAGCAGCGCGTACAGGGGGCAATTGGGAGAGCAGTACTTC
>TRBJ2-4|TRBV20-1|many|NA
CSARDASLQNIQYF
TGCAGTGCTAGAGATGCCAGTCTCCAAAACATTCAGTACTTC
>TRBJ2-1|TRBV12-3/TRBV12-4|many|NA
CASRENNEQFF
TGTGCCAGCAGAGAGAACAATGAGCAGTTCTTC
>TRBJ1-4|TRBV7-2|many|TRBD1
CASSSPRGQNEKLFF
TGTGCCAGCAGCTCCCCCAGGGGGCAGAATGAAAAACTGTTTTTT
>TRBJ2-5|TRBV7-9|few|TRBD2
CASRMTSGGKETQYF
TGTGCCAGCAGAATGACTAGCGGGGGGAAAGAGACCCAGTACTTC
>TRBJ2-1|TRBV4-1|many|TRBD1
CASSQELTGAYNEQFF
TGCGCCAGCAGCCAAGAACTGACAGGGGCGTACAATGAGCAGTTCTTC
>TRBJ2-1|TRBV11-2|NA|NA
CASSPGLTPYNEQFF
TGTGCCAGCAGCCCTGGACTAACCCCTTACAATGAGCAGTTCTTC
>TRBJ1-6|TRBV9|NA|NA
CASSVGGANSPLHF
TGTGCCAGCAGCGTAGGAGGCGCTAATTCACCCCTCCACTTT
>TRBJ2-2|TRBV9|NA|NA
CASNAEQASTGELFF
TGTGCCAGCAACGCCGAGCAGGCGAGCACCGGGGAGCTGTTTTTT
>TRBJ1-3|TRBV5-6|NA|TRBD1
CASSDTGVGNTIYF
TGTGCCAGCAGCGACACAGGGGTCGGAAACACCATATATTTT
>TRBJ2-5|TRBV5-1|NA|TRBD2
CASSSDLAGRHQETQYF
TGCGCCAGCAGCTCGGATTTAGCGGGACGGCACCAAGAGACCCAGTACTTC
>TRBJ2-3|TRBV10-2|few|TRBD2
CASSDLSGRTDTQYF
TGCGCCAGCAGTGACCTTAGCGGGAGGACAGATACGCAGTATTTT
>TRBJ2-5|TRBV6-1|NA|NA
CASSGPGVRETQYF
TGTGCCAGCAGTGGACCAGGGGTGCGTGAGACCCAGTACTTC
>TRBJ1-3|TRBV12-3/TRBV12-4|NA|NA
CASSLGRAGNTIYF
TGTGCCAGCAGTTTGGGCCGGGCTGGAAACACCATATATTTT
>TRBJ2-3|TRBV6-1|NA|TRBD2
CASSDGTTSTDTQYF
TGTGCCAGCAGCGACGGGACTACTAGCACAGATACGCAGTATTTT
>TRBJ2-7|TRBV6-5|NA|TRBD1
CASSLTQGATTYEQYF
TGTGCCAGCAGTTTAACACAGGGGGCTACCACCTACGAGCAGTACTTC
>TRBJ2-2|TRBV28|NA|TRBD1
CASRDNRGIVGELFF
TGTGCCAGCAGAGATAACAGGGGAATCGTCGGGGAGCTGTTTTTT
>TRBJ1-4|TRBV11-2|few|NA
CASSPDRTPEKLFF
TGTGCCAGCAGCCCAGATCGGACCCCAGAAAAACTGTTTTTT
>TRBJ2-5|TRBV29-1|NA|NA
CSVEDRRADTQETQYF
TGCAGCGTTGAAGATCGACGAGCGGACACCCAAGAGACCCAGTACTTC
>TRBJ2-3|TRBV24-1|few|NA
CATSDSGTTQYF
TGTGCCACCAGTGACTCCGGGACTACGCAGTATTTT
>TRBJ2-1|TRBV15|NA|NA
CATSRDRVPGSEQFF
TGTGCCACCAGCAGAGATAGGGTCCCGGGTAGTGAGCAGTTCTTC
>TRBJ2-7|TRBV12-3/TRBV12-4|NA|NA
CASSRYYYEQYF
TGTGCCAGCAGTCGCTACTACTACGAGCAGTACTTC
>TRBJ2-7|TRBV10-3|NA|TRBD1
CAISESSAGGTYEQYF
TGTGCCATCAGTGAGTCGAGCGCAGGGGGAACCTACGAGCAGTACTTC
>TRBJ2-2|TRBV7-9|NA|NA
CASSSRDIDTGELFF
TGTGCCAGCAGCTCAAGGGACATAGACACCGGGGAGCTGTTTTTT
>TRBJ2-2|TRBV18|NA|NA
CASSPRPGELFF
TGTGCCAGCTCACCACGGCCCGGGGAGCTGTTTTTT
>TRBJ2-5|TRBV28|NA|NA
CASSSLPGGKQETQYF
TGTGCCAGCAGTTCGTTACCAGGCGGAAAGCAAGAGACCCAGTACTTC
>TRBJ2-1|TRBV20-1|few|TRBD1
CSARDGTGNYNEQFF
TGCAGTGCTAGAGATGGGACAGGAAACTACAATGAGCAGTTCTTC
>TRBJ2-7|TRBV7-2|few|TRBD2
CASSHGTRGVSSYEQYF
TGTGCCAGCAGCCACGGGACGCGGGGGGTAAGCTCCTACGAGCAGTACTTC
>TRBJ2-7|TRBV4-2|few|TRBD2
CASSQKAGEDEQYF
TGTGCCAGCAGCCAAAAGGCGGGAGAAGACGAGCAGTACTTC
>TRBJ2-7|TRBV10-3|NA|NA
CAIRVQASSYEQYF
TGTGCCATCAGGGTACAGGCGAGCTCCTACGAGCAGTACTTC
>TRBJ1-2|TRBV10-3|many|NA
CATNRDNFLGRGYTF
TGTGCCACGAACCGGGACAACTTCCTCGGACGGGGCTACACCTTC
>TRBJ2-5|TRBV4-1|NA|NA
CASSQDFREAQTQYF
TGCGCCAGCAGCCAAGACTTCAGGGAAGCACAGACCCAGTACTTC
>TRBJ1-1|TRBV2|NA|NA
CASSEPGEAFF
TGTGCCAGCAGTGAGCCGGGAGAAGCTTTCTTT
>TRBJ2-3|TRBV11-2|few|NA
CASSLGWRLTNTDTQYF
TGTGCCAGCAGCTTAGGTTGGCGACTAACCAACACAGATACGCAGTATTTT
>TRBJ2-1|TRBV29-1|few|NA
CSLRLGGPYNEQFF
TGCAGCCTTAGACTAGGGGGGCCCTACAATGAGCAGTTCTTC
>TRBJ1-2|TRBV4-3|NA|NA
CASSQERAGYGYTF
TGCGCCAGCAGCCAAGAGAGGGCGGGTTATGGCTACACCTTC
>TRBJ2-1|TRBV30|NA|NA
CAWSVRAGPDEQFF
TGTGCCTGGAGTGTACGGGCAGGCCCAGATGAGCAGTTCTTC
>TRBJ2-3|TRBV3-1|NA|NA
CASSQVRGASDTQYF
TGTGCCAGCAGCCAGGTCCGTGGGGCCTCAGATACGCAGTATTTT
>TRBJ2-3|TRBV5-1|few|NA
CASSLVQGYDTQYF
TGCGCCAGCAGCTTGGTTCAGGGGTATGATACGCAGTATTTT
>TRBJ1-5|TRBV21-1|many|NA
CAILVAWPQHF
TGTGCCATCCTGGTGGCCTGGCCCCAGCATTTT
>TRBJ2-7|TRBV28|NA|NA
CASSAGALSSYEQYF
TGTGCCAGCAGTGCAGGGGCTCTAAGCTCCTACGAGCAGTACTTC